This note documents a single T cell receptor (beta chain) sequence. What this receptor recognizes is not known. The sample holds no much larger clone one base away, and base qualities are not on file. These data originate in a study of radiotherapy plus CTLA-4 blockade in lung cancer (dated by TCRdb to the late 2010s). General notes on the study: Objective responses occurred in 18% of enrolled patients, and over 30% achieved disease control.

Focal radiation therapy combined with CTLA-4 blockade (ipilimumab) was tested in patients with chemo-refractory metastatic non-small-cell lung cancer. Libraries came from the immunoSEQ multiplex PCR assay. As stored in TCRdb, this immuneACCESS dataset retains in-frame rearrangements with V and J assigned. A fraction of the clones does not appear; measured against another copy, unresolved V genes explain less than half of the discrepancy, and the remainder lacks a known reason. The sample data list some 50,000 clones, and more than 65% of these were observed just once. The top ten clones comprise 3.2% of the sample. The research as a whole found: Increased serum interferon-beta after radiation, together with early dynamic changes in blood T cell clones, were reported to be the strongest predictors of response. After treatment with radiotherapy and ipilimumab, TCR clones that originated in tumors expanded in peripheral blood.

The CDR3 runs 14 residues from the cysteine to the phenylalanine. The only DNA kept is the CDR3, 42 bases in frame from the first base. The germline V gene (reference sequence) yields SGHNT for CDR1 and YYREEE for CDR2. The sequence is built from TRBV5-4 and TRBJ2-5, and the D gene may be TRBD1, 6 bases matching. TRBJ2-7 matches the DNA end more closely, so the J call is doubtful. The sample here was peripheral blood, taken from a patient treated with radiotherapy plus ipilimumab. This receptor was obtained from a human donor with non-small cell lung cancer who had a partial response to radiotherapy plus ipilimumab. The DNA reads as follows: TGTGCCAGCAGCCTCAGGGGCTGGGTGGACGAGCAGTACTTC. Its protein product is CASSLRGWVDEQYF.